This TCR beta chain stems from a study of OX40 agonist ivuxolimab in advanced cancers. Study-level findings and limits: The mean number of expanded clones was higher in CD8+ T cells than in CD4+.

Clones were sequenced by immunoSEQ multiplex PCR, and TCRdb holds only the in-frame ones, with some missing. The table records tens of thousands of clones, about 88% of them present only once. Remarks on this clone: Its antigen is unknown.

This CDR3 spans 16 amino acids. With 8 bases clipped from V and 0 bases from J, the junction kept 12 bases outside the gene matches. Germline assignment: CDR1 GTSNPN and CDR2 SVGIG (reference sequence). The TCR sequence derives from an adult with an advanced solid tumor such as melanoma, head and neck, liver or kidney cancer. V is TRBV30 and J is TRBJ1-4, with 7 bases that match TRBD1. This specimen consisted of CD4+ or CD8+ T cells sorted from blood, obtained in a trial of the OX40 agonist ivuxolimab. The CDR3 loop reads CAGGQGVSTTNEKLFF. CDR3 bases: TGTGCCGGAGGGCAGGGGGTGTCTACAACTAATGAAAAACTGTTTTTT.